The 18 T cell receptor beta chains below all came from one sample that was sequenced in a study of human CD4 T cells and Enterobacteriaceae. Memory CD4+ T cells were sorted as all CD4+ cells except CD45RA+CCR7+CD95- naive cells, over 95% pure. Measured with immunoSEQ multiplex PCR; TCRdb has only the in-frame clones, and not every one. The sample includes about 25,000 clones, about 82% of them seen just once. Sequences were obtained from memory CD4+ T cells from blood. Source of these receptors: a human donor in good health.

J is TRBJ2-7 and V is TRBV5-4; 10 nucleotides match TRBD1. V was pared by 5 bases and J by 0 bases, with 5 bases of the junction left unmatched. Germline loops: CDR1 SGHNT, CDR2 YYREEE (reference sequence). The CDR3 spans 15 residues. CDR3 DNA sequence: TGTGCCAGCAGTCCCGGGACAGGGGCCTCCTACGAGCAGTACTTC. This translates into CASSPGTGASYEQYF.

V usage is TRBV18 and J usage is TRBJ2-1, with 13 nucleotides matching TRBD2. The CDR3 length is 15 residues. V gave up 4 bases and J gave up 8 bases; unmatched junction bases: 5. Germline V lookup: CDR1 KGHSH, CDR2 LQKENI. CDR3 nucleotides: TGTGCCAGCTCACGGACTAGCGGGAGTGGCTATGAGCAGTTCTTC. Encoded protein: CASSRTSGSGYEQFF.

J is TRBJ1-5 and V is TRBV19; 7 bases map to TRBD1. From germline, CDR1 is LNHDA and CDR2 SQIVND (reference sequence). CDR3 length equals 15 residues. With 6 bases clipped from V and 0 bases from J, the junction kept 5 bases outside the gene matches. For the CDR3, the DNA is TGTGCCAGTAGCAAGGGACAGCTTAGCAATCAGCCCCAGCATTTT. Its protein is CASSKGQLSNQPQHF.

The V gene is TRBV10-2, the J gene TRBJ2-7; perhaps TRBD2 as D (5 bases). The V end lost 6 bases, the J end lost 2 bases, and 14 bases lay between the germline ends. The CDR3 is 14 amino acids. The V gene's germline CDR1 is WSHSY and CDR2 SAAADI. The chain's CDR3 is CASRLARGTYEQYF. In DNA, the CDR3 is TGCGCCAGCAGGTTAGCGAGAGGCACCTACGAGCAGTACTTC.

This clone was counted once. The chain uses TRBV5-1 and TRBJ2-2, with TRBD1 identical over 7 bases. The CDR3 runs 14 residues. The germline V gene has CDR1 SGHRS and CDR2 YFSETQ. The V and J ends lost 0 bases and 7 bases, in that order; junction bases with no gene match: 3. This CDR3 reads CASSLGQGGGELFF. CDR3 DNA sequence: TGCGCCAGCAGCTTGGGACAGGGCGGCGGGGAGCTGTTTTTT.

The CDR3 loop reads CASSPRTENIQYF. The CDR3 DNA sequence: TGTGCCAGCAGCCCACGGACAGAAAACATTCAGTACTTC. This chain connects TRBV7-8 to TRBJ2-4, with a tentative D call TRBD1 (6 bases). The length of the CDR3 is 13 residues. Trimming pared 5 bases from V and 5 bases from J, leaving 10 bases between. Germline CDR1 reads SGHVS; CDR2 reads FQNEAQ.

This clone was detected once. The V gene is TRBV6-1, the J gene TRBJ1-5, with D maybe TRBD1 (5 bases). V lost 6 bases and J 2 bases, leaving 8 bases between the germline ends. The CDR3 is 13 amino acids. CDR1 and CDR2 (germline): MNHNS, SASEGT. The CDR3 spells CASSETGNQPQHF. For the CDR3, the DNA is TGTGCCAGCAGCGAGACAGGCAATCAGCCCCAGCATTTT.

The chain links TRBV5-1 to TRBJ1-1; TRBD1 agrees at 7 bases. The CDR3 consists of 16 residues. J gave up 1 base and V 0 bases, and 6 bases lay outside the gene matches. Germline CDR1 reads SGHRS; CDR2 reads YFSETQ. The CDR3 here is CASSLDAGGTNTEAFF. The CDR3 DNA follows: TGCGCCAGCAGCTTGGATGCAGGGGGGACGAACACTGAAGCTTTCTTT.

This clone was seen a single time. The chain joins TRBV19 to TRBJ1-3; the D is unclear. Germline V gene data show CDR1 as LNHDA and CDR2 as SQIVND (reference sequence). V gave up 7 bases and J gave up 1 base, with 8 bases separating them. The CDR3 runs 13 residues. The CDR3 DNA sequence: TGTGCCAGTAAAGTGGGGTCTGGAAACACCATATATTTT. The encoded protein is CASKVGSGNTIYF. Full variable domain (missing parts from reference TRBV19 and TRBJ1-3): DGGITQSPKYLFRKEGQNVTLSCEQNLNHDAMYWYRQDPGQGLRLIYYSQIVNDFQKGDIAEGYSVSREKKESFPLTVTSAQKNPTAFYLCASKVGSGNTIYFGEGSWLTVV.

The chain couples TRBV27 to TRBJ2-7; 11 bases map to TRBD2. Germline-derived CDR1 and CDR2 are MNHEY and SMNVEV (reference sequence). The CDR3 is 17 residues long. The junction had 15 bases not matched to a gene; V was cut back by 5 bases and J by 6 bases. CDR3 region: CASSLETSGSRGPEQYF. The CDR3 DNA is TGTGCCAGCAGTCTCGAAACTAGCGGGAGTAGGGGCCCCGAGCAGTACTTC.

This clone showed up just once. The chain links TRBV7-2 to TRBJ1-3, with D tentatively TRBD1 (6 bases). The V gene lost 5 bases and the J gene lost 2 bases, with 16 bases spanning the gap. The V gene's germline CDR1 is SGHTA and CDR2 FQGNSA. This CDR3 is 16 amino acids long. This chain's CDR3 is CASSLLGGFTGNTIYF. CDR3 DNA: TGTGCCAGCAGCCTTCTAGGGGGTTTTACTGGAAACACCATATATTTT.

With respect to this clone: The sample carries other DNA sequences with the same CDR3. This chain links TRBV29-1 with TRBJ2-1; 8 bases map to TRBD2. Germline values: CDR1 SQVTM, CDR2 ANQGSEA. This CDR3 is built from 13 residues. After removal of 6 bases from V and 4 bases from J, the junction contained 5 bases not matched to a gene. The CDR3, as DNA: TGCAGCGTCCGAACTAGCGGTTACAATGAGCAGTTCTTC. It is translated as CSVRTSGYNEQFF.

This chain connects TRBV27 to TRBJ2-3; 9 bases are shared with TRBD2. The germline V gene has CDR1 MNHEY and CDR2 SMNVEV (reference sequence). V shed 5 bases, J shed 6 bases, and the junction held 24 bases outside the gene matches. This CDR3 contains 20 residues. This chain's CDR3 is CASSGNLGAGGPSIPDTQYF. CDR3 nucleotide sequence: TGTGCCAGCAGTGGAAACTTAGGGGCGGGAGGGCCATCGATACCCGATACGCAGTATTTT.

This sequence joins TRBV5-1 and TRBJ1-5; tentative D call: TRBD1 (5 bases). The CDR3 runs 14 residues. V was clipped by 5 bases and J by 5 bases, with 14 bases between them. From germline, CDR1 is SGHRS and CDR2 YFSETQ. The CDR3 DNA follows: TGCGCCAGCAGTCCGGGGGGTAGGGATCAGCCCCAGCATTTT. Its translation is CASSPGGRDQPQHF.

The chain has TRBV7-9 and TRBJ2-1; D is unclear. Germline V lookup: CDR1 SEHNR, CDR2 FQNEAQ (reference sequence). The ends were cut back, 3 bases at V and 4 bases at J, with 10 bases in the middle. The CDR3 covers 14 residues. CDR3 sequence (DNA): TGTGCCAGCAGCTTGGATCTCATATACAATGAGCAGTTCTTC. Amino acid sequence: CASSLDLIYNEQFF.

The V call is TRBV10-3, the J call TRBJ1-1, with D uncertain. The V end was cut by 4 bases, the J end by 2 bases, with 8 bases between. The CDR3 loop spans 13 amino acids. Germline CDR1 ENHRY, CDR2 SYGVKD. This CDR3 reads CAISGSENTEAFF. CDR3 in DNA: TGTGCCATCAGTGGGTCCGAAAACACTGAAGCTTTCTTT.

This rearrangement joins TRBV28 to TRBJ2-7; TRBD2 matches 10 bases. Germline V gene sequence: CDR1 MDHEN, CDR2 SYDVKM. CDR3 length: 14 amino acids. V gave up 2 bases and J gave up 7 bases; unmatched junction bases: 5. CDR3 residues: CASSLPSGSREQYF. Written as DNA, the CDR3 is TGTGCCAGCAGTTTACCTAGCGGGAGTCGTGAGCAGTACTTC.

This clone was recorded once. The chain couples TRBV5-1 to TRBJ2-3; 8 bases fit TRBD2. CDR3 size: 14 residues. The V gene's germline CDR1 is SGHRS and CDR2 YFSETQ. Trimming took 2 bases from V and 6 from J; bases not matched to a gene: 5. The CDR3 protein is CASSFRLASDTQYF. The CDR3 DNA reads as TGCGCCAGCAGCTTTCGACTAGCGTCGGATACGCAGTATTTT.